This is a list of T cell receptor beta chains from one sample in a study of blood T cell repertoires in COVID-19. Some clones are missing from TCRdb's copy, which holds only in-frame ones; the method was immunoSEQ multiplex PCR. The sample carries about 38,000 clones, approximately 81% recorded once. Sequencing was done on a sample of peripheral blood. These receptors originate from a man in his 60s with COVID-19, enrolled during active disease. Both conserved end residues are part of each CDR3. A D gene is named only where the DNA matches it firmly.

J gene: TRBJ2-3
V gene: TRBV30
CDR3 length: 18
D gene: TRBD2
CDR3 protein: CAWSTGTSGRASTDTQYF

J gene: TRBJ1-2
V gene: TRBV7-2
CDR3 length: 17
D gene: -
CDR3 protein: CASSAPLFAPGGRGYTF

J gene: TRBJ2-2
V gene: TRBV28
CDR3 length: 16
D gene: TRBD2
CDR3 protein: CASSRLAGGGTGELFF

J gene: TRBJ2-5
V gene: TRBV10-3
CDR3 length: 13
D gene: TRBD2
CDR3 protein: CAARTSQIETQYF

J gene: TRBJ2-2
V gene: TRBV7-2
CDR3 length: 18
D gene: TRBD2
CDR3 protein: CASSRGTSGRRVSGELFF

J gene: TRBJ2-7
V gene: TRBV7-3
CDR3 length: 17
D gene: TRBD2
CDR3 protein: CASSLSVAGRAVNEQYF

J gene: TRBJ2-1
V gene: TRBV9
CDR3 length: 16
D gene: -
CDR3 protein: CASSVVPLDAGNEQFF

J gene: TRBJ2-3
V gene: TRBV5-1
CDR3 length: 14
D gene: TRBD1
CDR3 protein: CASSPGQGTDTQYF

J gene: TRBJ1-5
V gene: TRBV25-1
CDR3 length: 14
D gene: TRBD1
CDR3 protein: CASSETGQNQPQHF

J gene: TRBJ1-4
V gene: TRBV30
CDR3 length: 13
D gene: -
CDR3 protein: CALPTPGDEKLFF

J gene: TRBJ2-1
V gene: TRBV5-1
CDR3 length: 16
D gene: TRBD1
CDR3 protein: CASSLSAGTGIYEQFF

J gene: TRBJ2-1
V gene: TRBV27
CDR3 length: 16
D gene: TRBD1
CDR3 protein: CASSPLDRGPGNEQFF

J gene: TRBJ1-1
V gene: TRBV27
CDR3 length: 14
D gene: -
CDR3 protein: CASSKDSANTEAFF

J gene: TRBJ1-2
V gene: TRBV6-6
CDR3 length: 16
D gene: TRBD1
CDR3 protein: CASSYHPGTGNYGYTF

J gene: TRBJ2-2
V gene: TRBV27
CDR3 length: 16
D gene: -
CDR3 protein: CASTNRGPSGGGELFF

J gene: TRBJ2-5
V gene: TRBV30
CDR3 length: 15
D gene: -
CDR3 protein: CAWSVWPAGGETQYF

J gene: TRBJ1-1
V gene: TRBV2
CDR3 length: 13
D gene: -
CDR3 protein: CASTVSGNTEAFF

J gene: TRBJ2-2
V gene: TRBV18
CDR3 length: 15
D gene: -
CDR3 protein: CASSPKAGESGELFF

J gene: TRBJ1-3
V gene: TRBV5-1
CDR3 length: 14
D gene: -
CDR3 protein: CASSPGGPGNTIYF

J gene: TRBJ2-2
V gene: TRBV9
CDR3 length: 15
D gene: TRBD1
CDR3 protein: CASSDRDRATGELFF

J gene: TRBJ2-7
V gene: TRBV25-1
CDR3 length: 13
D gene: -
CDR3 protein: CASAVTGLYEQYF

J gene: TRBJ2-3
V gene: TRBV18
CDR3 length: 11
D gene: -
CDR3 protein: CASSLKDTQYF

J gene: TRBJ2-7
V gene: TRBV3-1/TRBV3-2
CDR3 length: 20
D gene: TRBD2
CDR3 protein: CASSQDRLAGATPPPYEQYF

J gene: TRBJ2-7
V gene: TRBV19
CDR3 length: 15
D gene: TRBD1
CDR3 protein: CASSIDGQGARKQYF

J gene: TRBJ1-4
V gene: TRBV21-1
CDR3 length: 14
D gene: -
CDR3 protein: CASSSQQGNEKLFF

J gene: TRBJ1-5
V gene: TRBV6-2/TRBV6-3
CDR3 length: 14
D gene: -
CDR3 protein: CASSPGGRNQPQHF

J gene: TRBJ1-1
V gene: TRBV6-2/TRBV6-3
CDR3 length: 15
D gene: TRBD1
CDR3 protein: CASSVPGQGSNEAFF

J gene: TRBJ1-2
V gene: TRBV10-3
CDR3 length: 15
D gene: -
CDR3 protein: CAISESTGPNYGYTF

J gene: TRBJ1-6
V gene: TRBV24-1
CDR3 length: 15
D gene: -
CDR3 protein: CATLDSGRENSPLHF

J gene: TRBJ2-1
V gene: TRBV5-5
CDR3 length: 14
D gene: -
CDR3 protein: CASRSGTPVNEQFF

J gene: TRBJ2-1
V gene: TRBV11-2
CDR3 length: 14
D gene: -
CDR3 protein: CASSFLLFGNEQFF

J gene: TRBJ1-1
V gene: TRBV2
CDR3 length: 13
D gene: -
CDR3 protein: CASSYRPNTEAFF

J gene: TRBJ2-2
V gene: TRBV28
CDR3 length: 15
D gene: -
CDR3 protein: CASSPSLSQAGELFF

J gene: TRBJ2-7
V gene: TRBV4-2
CDR3 length: 16
D gene: TRBD1
CDR3 protein: CASSQGGTEVGYEQYF

J gene: TRBJ2-5
V gene: TRBV5-4
CDR3 length: 15
D gene: TRBD2
CDR3 protein: CASSATSGRDETQYF

J gene: TRBJ1-1
V gene: TRBV2
CDR3 length: 12
D gene: -
CDR3 protein: CASSHRATEAFF

J gene: TRBJ2-1
V gene: TRBV7-9
CDR3 length: 15
D gene: TRBD1
CDR3 protein: CASSSGTELYNEQFF

J gene: TRBJ2-3
V gene: TRBV11-2
CDR3 length: 16
D gene: TRBD2
CDR3 protein: CASSSPGLAGADTQYF

J gene: TRBJ1-1
V gene: TRBV5-6
CDR3 length: 17
D gene: TRBD1
CDR3 protein: CASSLRGSGQGITEAFF

J gene: TRBJ2-3
V gene: TRBV11-2
CDR3 length: 15
D gene: -
CDR3 protein: CASSFAAGRTDTQYF

J gene: TRBJ2-2
V gene: TRBV6-1
CDR3 length: 16
D gene: TRBD1
CDR3 protein: CASSEGTGVGTGELFF

J gene: TRBJ2-2
V gene: TRBV30
CDR3 length: 16
D gene: TRBD1
CDR3 protein: CAWSVQGALGGGELFF

J gene: TRBJ1-1
V gene: TRBV27
CDR3 length: 13
D gene: -
CDR3 protein: CASSGRLNTEAFF

J gene: TRBJ2-5
V gene: TRBV28
CDR3 length: 14
D gene: -
CDR3 protein: CASRELRGSETQYF

J gene: TRBJ1-1
V gene: TRBV11-2
CDR3 length: 13
D gene: TRBD1
CDR3 protein: CASSFDRDSEAFF

J gene: TRBJ1-4
V gene: TRBV30
CDR3 length: 15
D gene: TRBD1
CDR3 protein: CAWTLTTGGGEKLFF

J gene: TRBJ2-2
V gene: TRBV2
CDR3 length: 12
D gene: -
CDR3 protein: CASSGNTGELFF